This is a list of T cell receptor beta chains from one sample in a study of T cells of healthy individuals. TCRdb reprocessed the 5' RACE reads via MiXCR and lists one record per CDR3 protein. Among about 96,000 distinct CDR3 sequences listed, 17% were seen once. The source is a human donor in good health. CDR3s include the opening cysteine and the closing phenylalanine or tryptophan. The D gene is left open where the match is weak. Size is stated for part of the rows, as once, few or many counts, or as a class when the clone is expanded.

v_gene	d_gene	j_gene	abundance	len	CDR3aa	CDR3nt
TRBV10-3	TRBD1	TRBJ1-2	few	13	CAISQGQTYGYTF	TGTGCCATCAGTCAGGGACAGACTTATGGCTACACCTTC
TRBV14	TRBD1	TRBJ2-3	-	15	CASSQVRGLGDTQYF	TGTGCCAGCAGCCAAGTGAGGGGGCTGGGAGATACGCAGTATTTT
TRBV4-1	TRBD2	TRBJ2-1	many	20	CASSQVIAVAGGQRGNEQFF	TGCGCCAGCAGCCAAGTAATTGCGGTAGCGGGAGGGCAAAGGGGCAATGAGCAGTTCTTC
TRBV7-9	-	TRBJ2-7	many	15	CASSPMAGIWSEQYF	TGTGCCAGCAGCCCTATGGCAGGGATTTGGAGCGAGCAGTACTTC
TRBV10-3	-	TRBJ2-3	few	17	CAISEVVGQKNTDTQYF	TGTGCCATCAGTGAGGTGGTCGGACAGAAGAACACAGATACGCAGTATTTT
TRBV20-1	TRBD2	TRBJ2-7	-	14	CSARIPAGGQEQYF	TGCAGTGCTAGAATCCCAGCGGGAGGGCAAGAGCAGTACTTC
TRBV13	-	TRBJ1-2	few	14	CASRRAGSDYGYTF	TGTGCCAGCCGCCGGGCCGGGAGTGACTATGGCTACACCTTC
TRBV6-2/TRBV6-3	-	TRBJ1-5	once	16	CASSYSGARKNQPQHF	TGTGCCAGCAGTTACTCAGGGGCCCGGAAGAATCAGCCCCAGCATTTT
TRBV9	-	TRBJ1-1	few	13	CASSEDSNTEAFF	TGTGCCAGCAGCGAAGACAGCAACACTGAAGCTTTCTTT
TRBV20-1	-	TRBJ1-2	-	12	CSATTVNYGYTF	TGCAGTGCTACGACCGTTAACTATGGCTACACCTTC